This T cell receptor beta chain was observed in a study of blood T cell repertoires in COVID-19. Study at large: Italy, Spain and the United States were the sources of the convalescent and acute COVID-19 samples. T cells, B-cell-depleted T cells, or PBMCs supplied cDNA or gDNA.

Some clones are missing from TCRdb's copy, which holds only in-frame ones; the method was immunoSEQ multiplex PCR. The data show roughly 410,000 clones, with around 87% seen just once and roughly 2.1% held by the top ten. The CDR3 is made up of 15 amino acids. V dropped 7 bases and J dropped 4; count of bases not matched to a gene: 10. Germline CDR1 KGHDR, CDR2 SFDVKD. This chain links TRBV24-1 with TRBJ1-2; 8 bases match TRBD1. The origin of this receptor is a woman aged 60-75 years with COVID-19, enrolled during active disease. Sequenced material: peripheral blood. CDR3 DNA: TGTGCCACCAGCTCCCCCGACAGGGGAATCTATGGCTACACCTTC. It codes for CATSSPDRGIYGYTF.